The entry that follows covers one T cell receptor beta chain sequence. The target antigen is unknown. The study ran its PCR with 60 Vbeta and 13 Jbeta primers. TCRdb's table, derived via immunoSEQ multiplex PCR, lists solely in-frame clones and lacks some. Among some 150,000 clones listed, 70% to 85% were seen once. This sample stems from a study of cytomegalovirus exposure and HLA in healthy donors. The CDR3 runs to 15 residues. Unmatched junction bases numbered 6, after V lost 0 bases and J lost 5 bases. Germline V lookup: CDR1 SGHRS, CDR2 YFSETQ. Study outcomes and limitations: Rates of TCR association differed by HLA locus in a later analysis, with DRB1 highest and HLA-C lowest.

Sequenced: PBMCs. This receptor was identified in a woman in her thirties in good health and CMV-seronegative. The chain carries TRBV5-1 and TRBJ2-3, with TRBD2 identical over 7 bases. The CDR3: CASSLDRGEVDTQYF. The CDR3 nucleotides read TGCGCCAGCAGCTTGGATCGGGGGGAGGTAGATACGCAGTATTTT. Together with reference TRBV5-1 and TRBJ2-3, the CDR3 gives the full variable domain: KAGVTQTPRYLIKTRGQQVTLSCSPISGHRSVSWYQQTPGQGLQFLFEYFSETQRNKGNFPGRFSGRQFSNSRSEMNVSTLELGDSALYLCASSLDRGEVDTQYFGPGTRLTVL.